The 19 T cell receptor beta chains in this list originate from one sample, sequenced in a study of blood T cell repertoires in COVID-19. Assay used: immunoSEQ multiplex PCR; TCRdb lists only in-frame clones, some missing. The sample includes 150,000 to 200,000 clones, roughly 88% of them seen just once. The sample consisted of PBMCs or T cells enriched from blood (not recorded which). The source of these receptors is a young woman who had recovered from COVID-19.

This sequence joins TRBV11-3 and TRBJ2-1; 11 positions match TRBD1. Germline CDR1 reads SGHNT; CDR2 reads YENEEA. The V segment lost 5 bases and the J segment 6 bases; nucleotides outside the gene matches: 9. The CDR3 is 16 residues long. The CDR3 spells CASSGGTGTGGNEQFF. The CDR3 DNA reads as TGTGCCAGCAGCGGAGGGACCGGGACAGGGGGCAATGAGCAGTTCTTC.

The chain combines TRBV2 with TRBJ2-2; D perhaps matches TRBD2 (5 bases). The ends were cut back, 3 bases at V and 1 base at J, with 9 bases in the middle. CDR3 length: 15 residues. In germline, CDR1 is SNHLY, CDR2 FYNNEI. DNA of the CDR3: TGTGCCAGCAGTGAGGCTAGCAAGAACACCGGGGAGCTGTTTTTT. As protein: CASSEASKNTGELFF.

The chain combines TRBV7-2 with TRBJ1-5; 9 bases match TRBD1. Losses at the gene ends were 5 bases for V and 7 bases for J; bases not matched to a gene: 6. Germline-derived CDR1 and CDR2 are SGHTA and FQGNSA. This CDR3 contains 14 residues. CDR3 DNA: TGTGCCAGCAGCCCGGACAGGGGAGGGCAGCCCCAGCATTTT. This translates into CASSPDRGGQPQHF.

The chain carries TRBV5-1 and TRBJ1-1; unclear D gene. Germline V gene sequence: CDR1 SGHRS, CDR2 YFSETQ. V was trimmed by 4 bases and J by 4 bases, leaving 11 bases between them. The CDR3 is 13 amino acids. The CDR3 DNA follows: TGCGCCAGCAGCCCATCATCGGGCACTGAAGCTTTCTTT. Protein: CASSPSSGTEAFF.

This clone appeared a few times. The rearrangement links TRBV19 to TRBJ2-1; D possibly corresponds to TRBD1 (6 bases). This CDR3 comprises 15 residues. V lost 3 bases and J 6 bases, leaving 15 bases between the germline ends. Germline V gene data show CDR1 as LNHDA and CDR2 as SQIVND (reference sequence). CDR3 DNA: TGTGCCAGTAGTATTCGGGCTATGGGGGCCAATGAGCAGTTCTTC. This sequence encodes CASSIRAMGANEQFF.

The chain uses TRBV10-3 and TRBJ2-7; a weak D match, TRBD2 (5 bases). Trimming shortened V by 0 bases and J by 4 bases, and 13 bases separated the two germline ends. CDR1 is ENHRY and CDR2 is SYGVKD in the germline V gene. The CDR3 covers 15 residues. Written as DNA, the CDR3 is TGTGCCATCAGTGAGTCTGGGAGCCAAGGGTACGAGCAGTACTTC. Translating gives CAISESGSQGYEQYF.

V gene TRBV7-9 combines with J gene TRBJ1-2; D may be TRBD1 (6 bases). V lost 2 bases and J lost 8, with 15 bases in between. This CDR3 comprises 14 residues. Per germline, CDR1 SEHNR and CDR2 FQNEAQ (reference sequence). CDR3 region: CASSLTGLEGGYTF. The CDR3 DNA reads as TGTGCCAGCAGCTTAACAGGGTTAGAGGGCGGCTACACCTTC.

V is TRBV4-1 and J is TRBJ2-7, with D perhaps matching TRBD1 (6 bases). V lost 2 bases to trimming and J lost 2 bases, with 19 bases between them. Germline V gives CDR1 MGHRA, CDR2 YSYEKL. This CDR3 spans 17 amino acids. CDR3 sequence (DNA): TGCGCCAGCAGCCAACATTTCGGACAGACCCTAGCCTACGAGCAGTACTTC. Its translation is CASSQHFGQTLAYEQYF.

This clone showed up just a few times. The V and J genes are TRBV2 and TRBJ1-1; 8 bases line up with TRBD1. The CDR3 has 11 amino acids. Germline assignment: CDR1 SNHLY and CDR2 FYNNEI. Trimming removed 4 bases from V and 10 bases from J; junction bases left unmatched: 2. As DNA, the CDR3 is TGTGCCAGCAGTGGGCAGGGGGCAGCTTTCTTT. Translated, it gives CASSGQGAAFF.

Remarks on this clone: In the same sample, other DNA sequences code for this CDR3. This chain joins TRBV15 and TRBJ1-5; unclear D gene. V lost 0 bases and J 2 bases, leaving 5 bases between the germline ends. CDR3 length: 14 residues. Per the germline V gene, CDR1 is LNHNV and CDR2 is YYDKDF (reference sequence). This CDR3 is CATSRDRGNQPQHF. DNA for the CDR3: TGTGCCACCAGCAGAGATCGGGGCAATCAGCCCCAGCATTTT.

The CDR3 sequence: CAWTPGQGAGQPQHF. In DNA form, the CDR3 reads TGTGCCTGGACCCCGGGACAGGGGGCTGGACAGCCCCAGCATTTT. This chain connects TRBV30 to TRBJ1-5; 12 nucleotides align to TRBD1. This CDR3 has 15 amino acids. J gave up 7 bases and V 4 bases, and 8 bases lay outside the gene matches. Germline V CDR1 and CDR2: GTSNPN, SVGIG (reference sequence).

This chain joins TRBV7-9 and TRBJ1-6; D gene unclear. The CDR3 runs to 13 residues. Germline V CDR1 and CDR2: SEHNR, FQNEAQ (reference sequence). Between the trimmed V and J ends, which lost 5 bases and 9 bases, there was a span of 11 bases. This CDR3 reads CASSAYGGSPLHF. DNA for the CDR3: TGTGCCAGCAGCGCCTATGGAGGTTCACCCCTCCACTTT.

This clone was detected only once. This chain's CDR3 is CASSSTGRNYGYTF. In nucleotides, the CDR3 is TGTGCCAGCAGCTCTACAGGGAGAAACTATGGCTACACCTTC. The chain combines TRBV7-9 with TRBJ1-2, with D maybe TRBD1 (6 bases). This CDR3 comprises 14 residues. Trimming took 4 bases from V and 2 from J, leaving 11 bases between them. The germline CDR1 and CDR2 sequences are SEHNR and FQNEAQ (reference sequence).

This clone was recorded a few times. The CDR3 loop is CASSLSLGTNEKLFF. The DNA of the CDR3 is TGTGCCAGCAGCTTATCCCTCGGGACTAATGAAAAACTGTTTTTT. The rearrangement links TRBV7-2 to TRBJ1-4, with unresolved D. This CDR3 is 15 amino acids long. V was trimmed by 2 bases and J by 2 bases, leaving 9 bases between them. In germline, CDR1 is SGHTA, CDR2 FQGNSA.

V is TRBV14 and J is TRBJ1-4, with 8 nucleotides matching TRBD1. CDR3 length equals 15 residues. The junction had 3 bases not matched to a gene; V was cut back by 3 bases and J by 3 bases. CDR1 SGHDN and CDR2 FVKESK come from the germline V gene. The CDR3 nucleotides are TGTGCCAGCAGCCAGACAGGGGTTTCTAATGAAAAACTGTTTTTT. As protein: CASSQTGVSNEKLFF.

V and J are TRBV27 and TRBJ1-1; D perhaps matches TRBD1 (6 bases). The V gene's germline CDR1 is MNHEY and CDR2 SMNVEV (reference sequence). This CDR3 spans 13 amino acids. The V end lost 2 bases, the J end lost 4 bases, and 8 bases lay between the germline ends. The CDR3 DNA reads TGTGCCAGCAGTTTAAACAGGGTCACTGAAGCTTTCTTT. Its protein product is CASSLNRVTEAFF.

This rearrangement joins TRBV19 to TRBJ2-1; D is uncertain. V was shortened by 3 bases and J by 0 bases, with 12 bases between the two germline ends. Looked up from germline, CDR1 is LNHDA and CDR2 is SQIVND (reference sequence). There are 16 residues in the CDR3. CDR3 nucleotides: TGTGCCAGTAGTATTATTTCGAGGAGCTCCTACAATGAGCAGTTCTTC. Residues: CASSIISRSSYNEQFF.

A single count supports this clone. The rearrangement links TRBV7-8 to TRBJ2-1; 8 bases map to TRBD1. There are 17 residues in the CDR3. Looked up from germline, CDR1 is SGHVS and CDR2 is FQNEAQ. The ends lost 2 bases at V and 1 base at J; junction bases unmatched: 7. The CDR3 DNA sequence: TGTGCCAGCAGCTTAACAGCAGGGGGCTTTTCCTACAATGAGCAGTTCTTC. Encoded protein: CASSLTAGGFSYNEQFF.

The chain carries TRBV28 and TRBJ1-5, with D tentatively TRBD1 (5 bases). The CDR3 totals 13 residues. With 10 bases removed from V and 7 bases from J, the gap between germline ends came to 17 bases. Germline values: CDR1 MDHEN, CDR2 SYDVKM. CDR3 DNA sequence: TGTGCCACCTACTCAACTCAGGGACAGCCCCAGCATTTT. Protein product: CATYSTQGQPQHF.